The TCR beta chain under discussion was sequenced for a study of CD8 T cells in ankylosing spondylitis. General study findings and limits: Reported data indicate significant enrichment of disease-linked clones within matched ankylosing spondylitis synovial fluid. Ankylosing spondylitis blood seemed to carry a telltale TCR beta motif made of fewer than ten highly homologous variants.

This clonotype came up many times. The antigen is unknown. By quantitative 5'-RACE with molecular barcodes, the TCR beta libraries were made. From the 5' RACE reads, TCRdb called clonotypes with MiXCR, one entry per CDR3 protein. Of fewer than 650,000 distinct CDR3 sequences listed, about 13% are singletons. Germline CDR1 LGHDT, CDR2 YNNKEL (reference sequence). With 0 bases removed from V and 2 bases from J, the gap between germline ends came to 7 bases. The CDR3 is 14 residues long. The sequence was collected from a male donor with ankylosing spondylitis. The V gene is TRBV3-1, the J gene TRBJ1-2, with D perhaps matching TRBD1 (5 bases). The sequenced sample was blood, either unsorted or a sorted T cell fraction (not recorded which). The CDR3 sequence is CASSQDRGNYGYTF. The CDR3 DNA sequence: TGTGCCAGCAGCCAAGATCGGGGGAACTATGGCTACACCTTC.